This entry lists 6 T cell receptor beta chains sequenced from one sample in a study of blood T cell repertoires in COVID-19. Clones were read by immunoSEQ multiplex PCR, and TCRdb kept only the in-frame ones, dropping some. This sample yields 35,000 to 50,000 clones, of which about 88% are seen a single time; around 15% belongs to the top ten. The sequencing input was peripheral blood. The receptors here all came from a man between 65 and 85 years old with active COVID-19.

The genes are TRBV5-1 and TRBJ2-5; D is perhaps TRBD2 (6 bases). CDR1 SGHRS and CDR2 YFSETQ come from the germline V gene. The CDR3 sequence is 15 residues long. V shed 0 bases and J shed 4 bases, with 13 bases lying between them. The CDR3 DNA follows: TGCGCCAGCAGCTTGGTATCGGGCGGGACAGAGACCCAGTACTTC. Residues: CASSLVSGGTETQYF.

This clone was observed a single time. The rearrangement joins TRBV11-2 to TRBJ1-3; no firm D call. Trimming removed 0 bases at V and 7 bases at J, with 16 bases between. This CDR3 spans 16 amino acids. Germline V gene data show CDR1 as SGHAT and CDR2 as FQNNGV. The CDR3 sequence: CASSLEGAAQRNTIYF. CDR3 DNA sequence: TGTGCCAGCAGCTTAGAGGGCGCGGCACAGCGGAACACCATATATTTT.

This clone has just one count. The V and J genes are TRBV27 and TRBJ2-7, with 10 bases aligning to TRBD2. The germline gives CDR1 MNHEY, CDR2 SMNVEV (reference sequence). The junction had 5 bases not matched to a gene; V was cut back by 4 bases and J by 2 bases. This CDR3 comprises 15 residues. In DNA, the CDR3 is TGTGCCAGCAGTTCTTTAGCGGGGGGTCCCTACGAGCAGTACTTC. Translation gives CASSSLAGGPYEQYF.

This sequence joins TRBV19 and TRBJ2-1; 7 bases fit TRBD1. The J segment lost 0 bases and the V segment lost 4 bases, leaving 6 bases of the junction unmatched. The CDR3 has 16 amino acids. Germline V gives CDR1 LNHDA, CDR2 SQIVND (reference sequence). CDR3 sequence reads: CASSKLQGSSYNEQFF. CDR3 DNA sequence: TGTGCCAGTAGTAAATTACAGGGGAGCTCCTACAATGAGCAGTTCTTC. The whole variable domain, filled in from reference TRBV19 and TRBJ2-1, reads DGGITQSPKYLFRKEGQNVTLSCEQNLNHDAMYWYRQDPGQGLRLIYYSQIVNDFQKGDIAEGYSVSREKKESFPLTVTSAQKNPTAFYLCASSKLQGSSYNEQFFGPGTRLTVL.

The chain has TRBV7-3 and TRBJ2-1, with D perhaps TRBD2 (5 bases). V lost 5 bases and J 9 bases, leaving 11 bases between the germline ends. Germline V CDR1 and CDR2: SGHTA, FQGTGA. This CDR3 contains 12 residues. CDR3 in DNA: TGTGCCAGCAGCAGAGAGGGTGGTGAGCAGTTCTTC. Protein: CASSREGGEQFF.

The rearrangement links TRBV10-1 to TRBJ2-5, with D hard to call. V shed 3 bases and J shed 5 bases, with 22 bases lying between them. Germline assignment: CDR1 WNHNN and CDR2 SYGVQD (reference sequence). This CDR3 region has 17 residues. The CDR3 spells CASSDSTISTASETQYF. The DNA of the CDR3 is TGCGCCAGCAGTGATTCGACCATTAGCACGGCTTCTGAGACCCAGTACTTC.